The next 20 T cell receptor beta chains were all read from a single sample in a study of blood T cell repertoires in COVID-19. Only in-frame clones appear in the TCRdb table, and some are missing; sequencing was by immunoSEQ multiplex PCR. The sample carries about 75,000 clones, around 80% recorded once. The sequencing sample was made of peripheral blood. The receptor source for this set is a woman in her fifties or sixties with acute or convalescent COVID-19.

The chain uses TRBV2 and TRBJ1-3; possible D gene TRBD1, 6 bases. V lost 3 bases, J lost 0 bases, and 12 bases lay in between. This CDR3 spans 16 amino acids. CDR1 and CDR2 from the germline V gene are SNHLY and FYNNEI. The CDR3: CASSDGGQISGNTIYF. The CDR3 nucleotides are TGTGCCAGCAGTGATGGAGGACAGATCTCTGGAAACACCATATATTTT.

The chain couples TRBV7-6 to TRBJ2-7; 8 bases are a match to TRBD1. Germline CDR1 reads SGHVS; CDR2 reads FNYEAQ. J lost 3 bases, V lost 5 bases, and 3 bases had no gene match. This CDR3 has 13 amino acids. The CDR3 sequence is CASSRGQGYEQYF. The CDR3 nucleotides are TGTGCCAGCAGCCGTGGACAGGGCTACGAGCAGTACTTC. Supplemented by reference TRBV7-6 and TRBJ2-7, the full variable domain reads GAGVSQSPRYKVTKRGQDVALRCDPISGHVSLYWYRQALGQGPEFLTYFNYEAQQDKSGLPNDRFSAERPEGSISTLTIQRTEQRDSAMYRCASSRGQGYEQYFGPGTRLTVT.

The rearrangement joins TRBV9 to TRBJ2-7, with 9 bases identical to TRBD2. In germline, CDR1 is SGDLS, CDR2 YYNGEE. V dropped 3 bases and J dropped 0; count of bases not matched to a gene: 1. This CDR3 comprises 14 residues. This CDR3 reads CASSASGTSYEQYF. The CDR3 DNA reads as TGTGCCAGCAGCGCTAGCGGGACCTCCTACGAGCAGTACTTC. The full variable domain, completed using reference TRBV9 and TRBJ2-7, is DSGVTQTPKHLITATGQRVTLRCSPRSGDLSVYWYQQSLDQGLQFLIQYYNGEERAKGNILERFSAQQFPDLHSELNLSSLELGDSALYFCASSASGTSYEQYFGPGTRLTVT.

The count of this clone is one. The rearrangement uses TRBV6-5 and TRBJ1-5; 10 positions match TRBD1. The CDR3 runs to 15 residues. V lost 6 bases, J lost 6 bases, and 8 bases stayed unmatched. Per the germline V gene, CDR1 is MNHEY and CDR2 is SVGAGI. The chain's CDR3 is CASRSTGGAGQPQHF. Written as DNA, the CDR3 is TGTGCCAGCAGGTCGACAGGGGGCGCAGGTCAGCCCCAGCATTTT.

The rearrangement links TRBV6-5 to TRBJ1-3; D not resolved. The CDR3 spans 13 residues. The germline V and J ends were trimmed by 8 bases and 2 bases, with 10 bases remaining between them. Germline CDR1 MNHEY, CDR2 SVGAGI. The CDR3 sequence is CASRGSAGNTIYF. The CDR3 nucleotides are TGTGCCAGCCGGGGATCGGCTGGAAACACCATATATTTT.

The rearrangement uses TRBV4-2 and TRBJ1-4; D is unresolved. Germline loops: CDR1 LGHNA, CDR2 YNFKEQ. This CDR3 region has 17 residues. Trimming left V 3 bases short and J 4 bases short, with 18 bases between. CDR3 sequence: CASSQLTAGGLNEKLFF. In DNA, the CDR3 is TGTGCCAGCAGCCAGCTGACGGCCGGAGGTCTTAATGAAAAACTGTTTTTT.

The chain recombines TRBV7-3 with TRBJ2-5, with TRBD2 identical over 7 bases. Germline V CDR1 and CDR2: SGHTA, FQGTGA. The CDR3 has 14 amino acids. The trim removed 2 bases at V and 7 bases at J, leaving 7 bases unmatched. The CDR3 DNA follows: TGTGCCAGCAGCTTAGGGGAGGGGATGGGGACCCAGTACTTC. Protein: CASSLGEGMGTQYF.

CDR3 loop: CASKRDSLSGNTIYF. CDR3 bases: TGTGCCAGCAAAAGGGACAGCCTCTCTGGAAACACCATATATTTT. The chain recombines TRBV6-5 with TRBJ1-3, with 7 bases matching TRBD1. The CDR3 is made up of 15 amino acids. V dropped 7 bases and J dropped 0; count of bases not matched to a gene: 6. Germline CDR1 and CDR2: MNHEY and SVGAGI.

The rearrangement joins TRBV7-3 to TRBJ2-7; D is uncertain. Germline V gene sequence: CDR1 SGHTA, CDR2 FQGTGA. There are 14 residues in the CDR3. V lost 0 bases and J 0 bases, leaving 6 bases between the germline ends. In DNA, the CDR3 is TGTGCCAGCAGCTTAACCCCCAGCTCCTACGAGCAGTACTTC. Translation gives CASSLTPSSYEQYF.

The rearrangement uses TRBV30 and TRBJ1-2; 8 bases are shared with TRBD1. In germline, CDR1 is GTSNPN, CDR2 SVGIG (reference sequence). V trimming: 7 bases; J trimming: 2 bases; junction bases outside the gene matches: 3. The CDR3 spans 12 residues. CDR3 region: CASRQGNYGYTF. The CDR3 coding sequence is TGTGCCTCGAGACAGGGGAACTATGGCTACACCTTC.

This chain links TRBV19 with TRBJ2-3; tentatively, D is TRBD1 (6 bases). CDR3 size: 14 residues. Germline V gene sequence: CDR1 LNHDA, CDR2 SQIVND (reference sequence). V lost 3 bases and J lost 0, with 7 bases in between. CDR3 sequence reads: CASSIGQSTDTQYF. CDR3 in DNA: TGTGCCAGTAGTATTGGACAGAGCACAGATACGCAGTATTTT. Looking up the rest from reference TRBV19 and TRBJ2-3 gives the full variable domain: DGGITQSPKYLFRKEGQNVTLSCEQNLNHDAMYWYRQDPGQGLRLIYYSQIVNDFQKGDIAEGYSVSREKKESFPLTVTSAQKNPTAFYLCASSIGQSTDTQYFGPGTRLTVL.

The rearrangement joins TRBV9 to TRBJ2-5; maybe TRBD2 (7 bases). The V end was cut by 1 base, the J end by 4 bases, with 14 bases between. Germline-derived CDR1 and CDR2 are SGDLS and YYNGEE. The CDR3 consists of 15 residues. The DNA of the CDR3 is TGTGCCAGCAGCGTACGGGGGGCCGTAGTAGAGACCCAGTACTTC. This translates into CASSVRGAVVETQYF.

CDR3 sequence (DNA): TGTGCCAGCAGCATCGACAGGGGGGGGACAGATACGCAGTATTTT. Translation gives CASSIDRGGTDTQYF. The V call is TRBV7-2, the J call TRBJ2-3; 9 bases match TRBD1. The CDR3 totals 15 residues. The J segment lost 3 bases and the V segment lost 5 bases, leaving 6 bases of the junction unmatched. CDR1 is SGHTA and CDR2 is FQGNSA in the germline V gene. Variable domain in full (rest from reference TRBV7-2 and TRBJ2-3): GAGVSQSPSNKVTEKGKDVELRCDPISGHTALYWYRQSLGQGLEFLIYFQGNSAPDKSGLPSDRFSAERTGGSVSTLTIQRTQQEDSAVYLCASSIDRGGTDTQYFGPGTRLTVL.

The chain couples TRBV7-6 to TRBJ2-2; TRBD2 aligns across 8 bases. Looked up from germline, CDR1 is SGHVS and CDR2 is FNYEAQ. J lost 4 bases, V lost 2 bases, and 6 bases had no gene match. The CDR3 loop spans 16 amino acids. CDR3 coding DNA: TGTGCCAGCAGCTTAAGAGCGGGAGTCAGCACCGGGGAGCTGTTTTTT. Protein product: CASSLRAGVSTGELFF.

J is TRBJ2-2 and V is TRBV27; unclear D gene. Looked up from germline, CDR1 is MNHEY and CDR2 is SMNVEV (reference sequence). V lost 6 bases, J lost 2 bases, and 10 bases lay in between. The CDR3 is made up of 14 amino acids. The CDR3 bases are TGTGCCAGCAGATACTTGACAAACACCGGGGAGCTGTTTTTT. The encoded protein is CASRYLTNTGELFF.

The V gene is TRBV14, the J gene TRBJ2-1; maybe TRBD2 (5 bases). This CDR3 is built from 15 residues. V dropped 3 bases and J dropped 0 bases, with 9 bases sitting between them. CDR1 is SGHDN, CDR2 FVKESK, per germline. CDR3 loop: CASSQWEHSYNEQFF. In DNA, the CDR3 is TGTGCCAGCAGCCAGTGGGAGCACTCCTACAATGAGCAGTTCTTC.

The chain joins TRBV7-8 to TRBJ2-1; 7 bases match TRBD2. Trimming cost V 0 bases and J 4 bases; bases outside gene matches: 0. CDR1 SGHVS and CDR2 FQNEAQ come from the germline V gene. This CDR3 region has 14 residues. Here the CDR3 reads CASSLAGGYNEQFF. The CDR3 DNA reads as TGTGCCAGCAGCTTAGCGGGAGGGTACAATGAGCAGTTCTTC.

This rearrangement joins TRBV5-4 to TRBJ2-7, with 7 bases identical to TRBD1. The V gene end was trimmed by 4 bases and the J gene end by 3 bases; junction bases not matched to a gene: 4. The CDR3 covers 13 residues. The V gene's germline CDR1 is SGHNT and CDR2 YYREEE (reference sequence). In nucleotides, the CDR3 is TGTGCCAGCAGCACACAGGGGATCTACGAGCAGTACTTC. Protein: CASSTQGIYEQYF.

This chain joins TRBV27 and TRBJ2-2, with D unclear. Germline V gives CDR1 MNHEY, CDR2 SMNVEV (reference sequence). V lost 5 bases and J 5 bases, leaving 9 bases between the germline ends. The CDR3 is made up of 13 amino acids. CDR3 in amino acids: CASSPLETGELFF. CDR3 DNA: TGTGCCAGCAGTCCCCTTGAGACCGGGGAGCTGTTTTTT.

The chain uses TRBV20-1 and TRBJ1-1; D is unclear. Per germline, CDR1 DFQATT and CDR2 SNEGSKA (reference sequence). Trimming took 3 bases from V and 11 from J, leaving 7 bases between them. The CDR3 length is 9 residues. CDR3 bases: TGCAGTGCTAGTATCTTGGCTTTCTTT. Protein product: CSASILAFF.